These T cell receptor beta chains were read from a single sample in a study of T cell repertoires in cytomegalovirus infection. TCRdb used MiXCR to reprocess the reads, holding one entry per CDR3 protein. The sample has a few hundred thousand distinct CDR3 sequences, around 15% seen once. Material: CD8+ T cells from PBMCs. These TCRs come from a human donor in good health (CMV status not recorded). Some clones in this sample may be carry-over from other donors' samples. CDR3s include the opening cysteine and the closing phenylalanine or tryptophan. The size field is filled for only some rows; it gives once, few, many or a size class.

cdr3_aa v_call clone_size cdr3_length j_call
CASTPTGRDRWTEAFF TRBV6-2/TRBV6-3 many 16 TRBJ1-1
CASSSTLGTGESYEQYF TRBV12-3/TRBV12-4 . 17 TRBJ2-7
CASSSIGTTGELFF TRBV7-3 many 14 TRBJ2-2
CASSLSAAPNYEQYF TRBV7-8 few 15 TRBJ2-7
CATRVGSGGAAYEQYF TRBV28 once 16 TRBJ2-7
CASSLGGSGGPDTQYF TRBV5-1 few 16 TRBJ2-3
CSASPGVGNSPLHF TRBV20-1 . 14 TRBJ1-6
CASSLFPGSGYTF TRBV27 . 13 TRBJ1-2
CASSPQPSGGDSYNEQFF TRBV5-1 few 18 TRBJ2-1
CASSQVAVPGDPYEQYF TRBV4-1 few 17 TRBJ2-7
CASSPPRRTQRGQETQYF TRBV7-9 few 18 TRBJ2-5
CASSQEPPPTYEQYF TRBV4-2 few 15 TRBJ2-7
CSAPRGQEAFF TRBV20-1 . 11 TRBJ1-1
CASSSRGEYEQYF TRBV7-6 . 13 TRBJ2-7
CASSLVGFKDEQYF TRBV7-9 many 14 TRBJ2-7
CASSPDDGTRNYGCTF TRBV18 few 16 TRBJ1-2
CASSLGVRPPQHF TRBV7-8 . 13 TRBJ1-5
CASSYPETGGAPYYEQYF TRBV6-6 . 18 TRBJ2-7
CASSIDDGLAEAFF TRBV19 few 14 TRBJ1-1
CASSDKRSTFTDTQYF TRBV2 many 16 TRBJ2-3
CSPGGGEAFF TRBV20-1 many 10 TRBJ1-1
CASSPSTGTGDVHSNQPQHF TRBV7-9 few 20 TRBJ1-5
CASSIEASYDYNEQFF TRBV19 . 16 TRBJ2-1
CASSQDSRTDTQYF TRBV3-1 . 14 TRBJ2-3
CASSPDREETQYF TRBV28 many 13 TRBJ2-5
CASRGEQETQYF TRBV27 few 12 TRBJ2-5
CATSARGARNEQYF TRBV24-1 . 14 TRBJ2-7
CAIKSGQRNTGELFF TRBV10-3 . 15 TRBJ2-2
CASSHGTGVSNQPQHF TRBV7-9 many 16 TRBJ1-5
CATSTTGVGEKLFF TRBV15 . 14 TRBJ1-4